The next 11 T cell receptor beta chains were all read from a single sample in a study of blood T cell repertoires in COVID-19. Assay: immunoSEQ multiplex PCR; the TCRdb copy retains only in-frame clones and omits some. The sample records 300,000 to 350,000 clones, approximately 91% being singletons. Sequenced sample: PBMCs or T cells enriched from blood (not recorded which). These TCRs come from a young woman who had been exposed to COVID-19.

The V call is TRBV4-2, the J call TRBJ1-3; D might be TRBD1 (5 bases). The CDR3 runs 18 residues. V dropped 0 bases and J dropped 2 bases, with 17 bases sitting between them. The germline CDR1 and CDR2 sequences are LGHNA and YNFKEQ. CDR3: CASSQDFAGLGAGNTIYF. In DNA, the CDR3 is TGTGCCAGCAGCCAAGATTTTGCAGGGTTAGGTGCTGGAAACACCATATATTTT.

CDR3 sequence reads: CASSLGTGTASNQPQHF. CDR3 in DNA: TGTGCCAGCAGCTTAGGCACCGGGACAGCTAGCAATCAGCCCCAGCATTTT. This chain links TRBV7-9 with TRBJ1-5; 7 nucleotides match TRBD1. This CDR3 spans 17 amino acids. CDR1 is SEHNR and CDR2 is FQNEAQ in the germline V gene (reference sequence). Germline trimming cut 1 base from V and 0 bases from J; bases unmatched to any gene: 6.

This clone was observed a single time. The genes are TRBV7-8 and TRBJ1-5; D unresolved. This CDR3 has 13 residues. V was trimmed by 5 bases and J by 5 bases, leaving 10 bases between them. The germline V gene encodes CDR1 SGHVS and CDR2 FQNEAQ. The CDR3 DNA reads TGTGCCAGCAGCAACGGTCCCGATCAGCCCCAGCATTTT. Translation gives CASSNGPDQPQHF.

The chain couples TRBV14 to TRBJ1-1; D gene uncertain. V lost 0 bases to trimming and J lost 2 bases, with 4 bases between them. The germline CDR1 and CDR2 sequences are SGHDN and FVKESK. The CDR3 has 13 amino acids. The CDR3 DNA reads TGTGCCAGCAGCCAAGACAGAAACACTGAAGCTTTCTTT. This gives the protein CASSQDRNTEAFF.

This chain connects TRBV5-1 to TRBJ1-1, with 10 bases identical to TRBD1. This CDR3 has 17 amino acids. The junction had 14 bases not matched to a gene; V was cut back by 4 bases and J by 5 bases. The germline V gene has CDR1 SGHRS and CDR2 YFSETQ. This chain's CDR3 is CASSPARTGGRETEAFF. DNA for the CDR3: TGCGCCAGCAGCCCGGCCCGGACAGGGGGTCGAGAGACTGAAGCTTTCTTT.

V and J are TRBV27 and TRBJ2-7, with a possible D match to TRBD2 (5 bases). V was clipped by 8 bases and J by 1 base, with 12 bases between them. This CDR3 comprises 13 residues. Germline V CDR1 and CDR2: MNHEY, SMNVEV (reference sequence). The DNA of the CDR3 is TGTGCCAGCGCGACGGGATGGTCCTACGAGCAGTACTTC. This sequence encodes CASATGWSYEQYF.

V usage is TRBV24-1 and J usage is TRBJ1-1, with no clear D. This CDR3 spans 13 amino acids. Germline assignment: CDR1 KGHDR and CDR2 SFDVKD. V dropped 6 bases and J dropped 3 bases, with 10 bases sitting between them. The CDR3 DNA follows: TGTGCCACCAGTAGCGGCAGCTACACTGAAGCTTTCTTT. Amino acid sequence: CATSSGSYTEAFF.

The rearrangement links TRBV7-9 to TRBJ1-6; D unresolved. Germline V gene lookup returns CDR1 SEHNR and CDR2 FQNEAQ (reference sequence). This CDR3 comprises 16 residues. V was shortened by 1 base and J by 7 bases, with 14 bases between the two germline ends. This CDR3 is CASSLVTLAENSPLHF. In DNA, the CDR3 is TGTGCCAGCAGCTTAGTGACCTTAGCAGAAAATTCACCCCTCCACTTT.

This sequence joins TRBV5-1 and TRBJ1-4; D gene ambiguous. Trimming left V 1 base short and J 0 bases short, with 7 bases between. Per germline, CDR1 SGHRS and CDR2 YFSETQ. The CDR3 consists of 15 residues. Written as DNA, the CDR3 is TGCGCCAGCAGCTTGAACGGGGCAACTAATGAAAAACTGTTTTTT. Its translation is CASSLNGATNEKLFF.

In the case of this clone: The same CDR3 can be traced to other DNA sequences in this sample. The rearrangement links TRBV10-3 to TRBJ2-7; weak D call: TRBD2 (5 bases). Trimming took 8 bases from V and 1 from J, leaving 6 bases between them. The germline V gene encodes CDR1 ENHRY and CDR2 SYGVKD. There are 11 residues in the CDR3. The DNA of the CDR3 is TGTGCCATCCGCGGGTCCTACGAGCAGTACTTC. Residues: CAIRGSYEQYF.

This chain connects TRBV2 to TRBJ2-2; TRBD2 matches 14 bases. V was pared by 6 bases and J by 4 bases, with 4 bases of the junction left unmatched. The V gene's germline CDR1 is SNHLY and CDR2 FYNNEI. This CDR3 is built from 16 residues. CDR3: CASRGGTSGSTGELFF. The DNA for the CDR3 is TGTGCCAGCAGGGGGGGGACTAGCGGGAGCACCGGGGAGCTGTTTTTT.